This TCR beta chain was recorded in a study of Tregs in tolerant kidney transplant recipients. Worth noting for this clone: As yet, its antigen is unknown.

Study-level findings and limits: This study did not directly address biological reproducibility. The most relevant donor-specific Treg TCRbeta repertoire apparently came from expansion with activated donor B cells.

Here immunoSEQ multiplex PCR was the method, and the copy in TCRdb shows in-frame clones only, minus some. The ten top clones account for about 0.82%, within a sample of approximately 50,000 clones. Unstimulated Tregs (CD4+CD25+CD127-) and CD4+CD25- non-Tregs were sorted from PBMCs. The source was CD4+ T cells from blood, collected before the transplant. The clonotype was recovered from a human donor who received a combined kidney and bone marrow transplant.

The part of the CDR3 DNA that was read is TGCGCCAGCAGCTTGGAACCTAGCAGCACAGATACG. This codes for CASSLEPSSTDT. The entire CDR3 protein is CASSLEPSSTDTQYF. The chain uses TRBV5-1 and TRBJ2-3; D is possibly TRBD2 (5 bases). The read ends 3 residues before the CDR3 terminus; that terminus is restored from the germline J gene. Germline V gives CDR1 SGHRS, CDR2 YFSETQ. The V end lost 0 bases, the J end lost 0 bases, and 8 bases lay between the germline ends. CDR3 size: 15 residues.